This TCR beta chain originates from a study of identical twins. TCRdb reprocessed the 5' RACE reads with MiXCR, giving one entry per CDR3 protein. This table holds about 530,000 distinct CDR3 sequences, around 15% found once. Germline lookup yields CDR1 LGHDT and CDR2 YNNKEL (reference sequence). V lost 4 bases and J 0 bases, leaving 10 bases between the germline ends. The CDR3 extends over 15 amino acids. As regards this clonotype: Its target is unknown.

Notes on the study in general: Fewer insertions characterized abundant cord blood beta clonotypes, whereas memory repertoires showed none.

These records were also assigned to another study, of yellow fever vaccine responses in identical twins.

J is TRBJ1-3 and V is TRBV3-1, with unresolved D. Sequencing was done on a sample of CD4+ T cells sorted from blood. The sequence was collected from a woman aged 18 to 35 in good health. The CDR3 sequence: CASSLGTFSGNTIYF. For the CDR3, the DNA is TGTGCCAGCAGCCTAGGCACCTTCTCTGGAAACACCATATATTTT.